The present TCR beta chain was sequenced within a study of blood T cell repertoires in COVID-19. Study-wide context: Samples representing acute and convalescent COVID-19 were sourced from the United States, Italy and Spain. Sample material is recorded as cDNA or gDNA derived from T cells, B-cell-depleted T cells, or PBMCs.

This CDR3 is built from 15 residues. Trimming removed 4 bases from V and 4 bases from J; junction bases left unmatched: 3. Germline lookup yields CDR1 SGHRS and CDR2 YFSETQ. In the source study's methods: Estimates of nucleated cell counts were drawn from the amplification of reference gene primers. TCRdb's table, derived via immunoSEQ multiplex PCR, lists solely in-frame clones and lacks some. The V and J calls and clone size come from that table; D and trimming were worked out from the DNA. This sample has about 99,000 clones, with around nine tenths found just once. The material sequenced was peripheral blood. The V and J genes are TRBV5-1 and TRBJ2-1; 12 bases match TRBD2. The TCR was taken from a human donor in a cohort sampled during active COVID-19. The DNA for the CDR3 is TGCGCCAGCAGCCCACTAGCGGGGGGTTACAATGAGCAGTTCTTC. The encoded protein is CASSPLAGGYNEQFF.